This TCR beta chain stems from a study of blood T cell repertoires in COVID-19. Study-level information: Acute and convalescent COVID-19 specimens originated in the United States, Italy and Spain.

Only in-frame clones appear in the TCRdb table, and some are missing; sequencing was by immunoSEQ multiplex PCR. The repertoire holds tens of thousands of clones, with around 82% as singletons. Regarding this clone: This sample includes further DNA sequences coding for the same CDR3.

Per the germline V gene, CDR1 is MNHEY and CDR2 is SVGAGI. The V and J ends lost 3 bases and 2 bases respectively, with 8 bases between them. The CDR3 loop spans 14 amino acids. The clonotype was recovered from a human donor in a cohort sampled during active COVID-19. The genes are TRBV6-5 and TRBJ1-5; no clear D. Sequencing was done on a sample of peripheral blood. CDR3 in DNA: TGTGCCAGCAGTTATAGTAGTGGCAATCAGCCCCAGCATTTT. This codes for CASSYSSGNQPQHF.